This entry features one T cell receptor beta chain sequence. This record belongs to a study of blood T cell repertoires in COVID-19. As for the study in general: Some COVID-19 samples were acute and others convalescent; all came from the United States, Italy and Spain.

The CDR3 totals 13 residues. CDR1 and CDR2 (germline): KGHSH, LQKENI. V gave up 0 bases and J gave up 5 bases, with 7 bases separating them. Residents of 24 US areas, aged about 18 to 95 years, made up the participants. Participants' reported clinical history set cohort assignment. TCRdb's table, derived via immunoSEQ multiplex PCR, lists solely in-frame clones and lacks some. The sample lists around 50,000 clones, more than 75% occurring once. The chain recombines TRBV18 with TRBJ1-2; D uncertain. This clonotype was sampled from a woman aged 50 to 60 with acute COVID-19. The sequenced material came from PBMCs or T cells enriched from blood (not recorded which). CDR3 sequence reads: CASSPPSEYGYTF. The CDR3 nucleotides are TGTGCCAGCTCACCACCTTCAGAATATGGCTACACCTTC.